This TCR beta chain originates from a study of technical replicates of blood from a handful of donors. Sequencing used immunoSEQ multiplex PCR; TCRdb keeps in-frame clones, though not all of them. Counted here are about 79,000 clones, 75% to 95% occurring once; the ten biggest clones make up under 0.5%. J gave up 6 bases and V 0 bases, and 8 bases lay outside the gene matches. Germline CDR1 SGDLS, CDR2 YYNGEE. The CDR3 has 15 residues. This sequence was found in a human donor in good health. Some clones in this sample may be carry-over from other donors' samples. The rearrangement links TRBV9 to TRBJ1-1; 7 bases align to TRBD1. Sequencing input: T cells isolated from PBMCs. The CDR3 DNA follows: TGTGCCAGCAGCGTAGCTACAGGGGCTAACGCTGAAGCTTTCTTT. Protein product: CASSVATGANAEAFF. Looking up the rest from reference TRBV9 and TRBJ1-1 gives the full variable domain: DSGVTQTPKHLITATGQRVTLRCSPRSGDLSVYWYQQSLDQGLQFLIQYYNGEERAKGNILERFSAQQFPDLHSELNLSSLELGDSALYFCASSVATGANAEAFFGQGTRLTVV.